This T cell receptor (beta chain) was sequenced for a study of cytomegalovirus exposure and HLA in healthy donors. Study background: An early data release held approximately 85 million unique TCRs from HLA-typed donors. Genotyping showed around 80% of roughly 400 donors falling in the Caucasian-associated ancestry cluster.

The V end lost 0 bases, the J end lost 2 bases, and 5 bases lay between the germline ends. Germline V CDR1 and CDR2: SGHRS, YFSETQ. The CDR3 runs to 13 residues. It was with 60 Vbeta and 13 Jbeta primers that the PCR ran. Profiling relied on immunoSEQ multiplex PCR, and the TCRdb table lists in-frame clones only, not all of them. The data show around 150,000 clones, around 86% seen once. J is TRBJ1-2 and V is TRBV5-1, with D possibly matching TRBD1 (5 bases). The source material was PBMCs. The receptor was isolated from a man between 45 and 60 years old in good health and CMV-seropositive. CDR3: CASSLGQNYGYTF. The CDR3 region has the DNA TGCGCCAGCAGCTTGGGACAGAACTATGGCTACACCTTC.